The clone carrying this TCR beta chain was found a few times. The antigen is unknown. These data are taken from a study of response to subunit inactivated influenza vaccine. Study-level results: Each seasonal flu vaccination may recruit only limited new T cells, authors suggested.

The ends lost 6 bases at V and 10 bases at J; junction bases unmatched: 9. The CDR3 is 15 amino acids. One entry per CDR3 protein results from TCRdb running MiXCR on the RT-PCR reads. The sample carries about 610,000 distinct CDR3 sequences, 14% recorded once. The rearrangement uses TRBV12-3 or TRBV12-4 and TRBJ1-6; 10 bases are a match to TRBD1. The TCR was taken from a man aged 45-65 years who received an inactivated influenza vaccine. The input for sequencing was PBMCs from blood, taken 11 to 12 days after vaccination. The CDR3 spells CASRETGGAGSPLHF. CDR3 nucleotides: TGTGCCAGCAGGGAGACAGGGGGCGCAGGATCACCCCTCCACTTT.